This TCR beta chain was captured in a study of shared clonotypes between healthy human individuals. Study-level background: Every donor yielded three CD4 naive, three CD4 memory, two CD8 naive and one CD8 memory plate.

Clones were sequenced by immunoSEQ multiplex PCR, and TCRdb holds only the in-frame ones, with some missing. The sample has millions of clones, more than 90% seen once; the top ten hold 0.14%. Note on this clone: Other DNA sequences in the sample encode the same CDR3.

V shed 4 bases and J shed 2 bases, with 9 bases lying between them. This CDR3 region has 13 residues. Germline V gene sequence: CDR1 SGHNT, CDR2 YYREEE (reference sequence). Input material: naive CD4+ T cells sorted from blood. As to subset: CD45RA+ positively selected. The chain links TRBV5-4 to TRBJ1-2; tentatively, D is TRBD1 (5 bases). The TCR was taken from a man aged 18 to 35 in good health. This chain's CDR3 is CASSRDGNYGYTF. The DNA for the CDR3 is TGTGCCAGCAGCCGGGACGGGAACTATGGCTACACCTTC. The entire variable domain, with the rest obtained from reference TRBV5-4 and TRBJ1-2, is as follows: ETGVTQSPTHLIKTRGQQVTLRCSSQSGHNTVSWYQQALGQGPQFIFQYYREEENGRGNFPPRFSGLQFPNYSSELNVNALELDDSALYLCASSRDGNYGYTFGSGTRLTVV.